This T cell receptor (beta chain) was sequenced for a study of blood T cell repertoires in COVID-19. Original data processing: Nucleated cell number was recorded as an estimate derived from reference gene primer amplification. Here immunoSEQ multiplex PCR was the method, and the copy in TCRdb shows in-frame clones only, minus some. That table is the source of V, J and clone size, and D and trimming were worked out from the DNA. The table shows around 150,000 clones, with roughly 79% occurring only once. The CDR3 runs to 13 residues. V lost 3 bases and J lost 5, with 11 bases in between. Per the germline V gene, CDR1 is LNHDA and CDR2 is SQIVND (reference sequence).

The chain uses TRBV19 and TRBJ2-7, with D perhaps matching TRBD1 (6 bases). The specimen was peripheral blood. The receptor's source is a man aged 45-65 years with active or convalescent COVID-19. CDR3 in amino acids: CASSIARGNEQYF. In DNA form, the CDR3 reads TGTGCCAGTAGTATTGCCAGGGGCAACGAGCAGTACTTC.